One sample yielded the 15 T cell receptor beta chains listed below, sequenced in a study of response to subunit inactivated influenza vaccine. One entry per CDR3 protein, called by TCRdb with MiXCR from the RT-PCR reads. The sample holds a few hundred thousand distinct CDR3 sequences, 11% seen once. Sequences were derived from PBMCs from blood, sampled around seven weeks after vaccination. The receptors were sampled from a man aged 45 to 65 who received an inactivated influenza vaccine.

This clonotype occurred a few times. This sequence joins TRBV20-1 and TRBJ2-5; 7 nucleotides align to TRBD1. V lost 3 bases to trimming and J lost 5 bases; unmatched junction nucleotides: 9. Germline CDR1 and CDR2: DFQATT and SNEGSKA (reference sequence). The CDR3 covers 14 residues. CDR3 residues: CSARELQGLETQYF. CDR3 sequence (DNA): TGCAGTGCTAGGGAGCTACAGGGGTTGGAGACCCAGTACTTC.

This clonotype occurred many times. The chain joins TRBV4-3 to TRBJ2-7; 9 nucleotides line up with TRBD2. This CDR3 contains 18 residues. J gave up 1 base and V 2 bases, and 12 bases lay outside the gene matches. CDR1 and CDR2 (germline): LGHNA, YSLEER. The CDR3 DNA reads TGCGCCAGCAGCCAACGGACTTACGGGACTAGCAGTTCCTACGAGCAGTACTTC. It specifies CASSQRTYGTSSSYEQYF.

This clonotype has only a few counts. The chain links TRBV20-1 to TRBJ2-7; D uncertain. Trimming left V 2 bases short and J 0 bases short, with 8 bases between. The CDR3 contains 13 residues. The germline V gene has CDR1 DFQATT and CDR2 SNEGSKA (reference sequence). CDR3 loop: CSARLSLSYEQYF. DNA of the CDR3: TGCAGTGCTAGACTGTCGCTCTCCTACGAGCAGTACTTC.

At least ten counts were recorded for this clonotype. The V call is TRBV4-1, the J call TRBJ1-6; tentatively, D is TRBD1 (5 bases). Per germline, CDR1 MGHRA and CDR2 YSYEKL. The V end was cut by 1 base, the J end by 11 bases, with 6 bases between. The CDR3 has 12 amino acids. CDR3 protein: CASSQGTTPLHF. Written as DNA, the CDR3 is TGCGCCAGCAGCCAAGGGACAACACCCCTCCACTTT.

This clonotype showed up many times. This chain links TRBV7-9 with TRBJ1-2, with D tentatively TRBD1 (5 bases). The CDR3 loop spans 13 amino acids. Germline CDR1 and CDR2: SEHNR and FQNEAQ (reference sequence). The V end was cut by 2 bases, the J end by 6 bases, with 10 bases between. CDR3 in amino acids: CASSLMGRHGYTF. The CDR3 DNA sequence: TGTGCCAGCAGCTTAATGGGGCGACATGGCTACACCTTC.

This clonotype was detected many times. The chain employs TRBV20-1 and TRBJ2-4, with 13 bases aligning to TRBD2. From germline, CDR1 is DFQATT and CDR2 SNEGSKA (reference sequence). This CDR3 contains 14 residues. V was clipped by 5 bases and J by 11 bases; unmatched bases: 9. The CDR3 loop is CSAQLAGGGYLQYF. CDR3 bases: TGCAGTGCTCAACTAGCGGGAGGGGGATACCTTCAGTACTTC.

This clonotype was detected a few times. This chain uses TRBV28 with TRBJ2-1; either TRBD1 or TRBD2 may fit D (5 bases each). The CDR3 runs 16 residues. Per the germline V gene, CDR1 is MDHEN and CDR2 is SYDVKM. V was cut by 5 bases and J by 0 bases, with 14 bases left in between. The CDR3 sequence: CASSPLVGTSYNEQFF. The CDR3 DNA is TGTGCCAGCAGTCCCCTAGTTGGGACCTCCTACAATGAGCAGTTCTTC.

V usage is TRBV5-6 and J usage is TRBJ2-2, with 12 bases aligning to TRBD1. The CDR3 has 17 residues. The V gene's germline CDR1 is SGHDT and CDR2 YYEEEE. J gave up 7 bases and V 3 bases, and 10 bases lay outside the gene matches. DNA for the CDR3: TGTGCCAGCAGCTCTGGTGCGGGACAGGGGGCCTTCGGGGAGCTGTTTTTT. As protein: CASSSGAGQGAFGELFF.

This clonotype was counted many times. The V call is TRBV12-3 or TRBV12-4, the J call TRBJ2-5; D is perhaps TRBD2 (5 bases). Trimming shortened V by 7 bases and J by 5 bases, and 11 bases separated the two germline ends. This CDR3 has 12 amino acids. CDR3 amino acids: CASTSGSETQYF. CDR3 nucleotide sequence: TGTGCCAGCACCTCGGGGAGTGAGACCCAGTACTTC.

This clonotype was detected many times. The rearrangement links TRBV28 to TRBJ2-1, with D maybe TRBD1 (6 bases). The germline V and J ends were trimmed by 10 bases and 2 bases, with 15 bases remaining between them. Germline loops: CDR1 MDHEN, CDR2 SYDVKM. The CDR3 totals 14 residues. This CDR3 is CAILQTGTYNEQFF. CDR3 bases: TGTGCCATCCTTCAGACAGGTACCTACAATGAGCAGTTCTTC.

This clonotype was counted ten times or more. V usage is TRBV12-3 or TRBV12-4 and J usage is TRBJ1-6; D remains ambiguous. This CDR3 has 15 amino acids. V shed 1 base and J shed 7 bases, with 11 bases lying between them. CDR3 sequence: CASSLGQGRNSPLHF. CDR3 sequence (DNA): TGTGCCAGCAGTTTAGGACAAGGGAGGAATTCACCCCTCCACTTT.

At least ten counts were recorded for this clonotype. This chain connects TRBV12-3 or TRBV12-4 to TRBJ2-4, with no clear D. CDR3 length: 12 amino acids. V lost 2 bases to trimming and J lost 4 bases, with 3 bases between them. CDR3 protein: CASSLLKNIQYF. CDR3 DNA sequence: TGTGCCAGCAGTTTATTGAAAAACATTCAGTACTTC.

In the case of this clonotype: Sequence at one end of the junction differs from germline and may be a read error. V and J are TRBV5-1 and TRBJ1-2, with 7 bases that match TRBD1. The CDR3 is 13 residues long. CDR1 and CDR2 (germline): SGHRS, YFSETQ. The CDR3 loop reads CASSVGQNSGYTF. DNA of the CDR3: TGCGCCAGCAGCGTGGGACAGAACTCTGGCTACACCTTC.

This clonotype was observed at least ten times. The rearrangement uses TRBV5-1 and TRBJ1-6; 10 positions agree with TRBD1. Trimming took 3 bases from V and 8 from J; bases not matched to a gene: 5. CDR1 and CDR2 from the germline V gene are SGHRS and YFSETQ. CDR3 length: 15 residues. CDR3 region: CASSSGQGNHSPLHF. The CDR3 nucleotides are TGCGCCAGCAGCTCGGGACAGGGGAATCATTCACCCCTCCACTTT.

The chain has TRBV9 and TRBJ2-1; weak D call: TRBD2 (6 bases). Germline assignment: CDR1 SGDLS and CDR2 YYNGEE. The V and J ends lost 3 bases and 3 bases respectively, with 13 bases between them. CDR3 length equals 15 residues. The CDR3 protein is CASSGDLAFYNEQFF. The CDR3 DNA is TGTGCCAGCAGCGGAGATCTAGCGTTCTACAATGAGCAGTTCTTC.